This T cell receptor (beta chain) originates from a study of OX40 agonist ivuxolimab in advanced cancers. Broader study findings: More expanded clones were seen, on average, in CD8+ T cells than in CD4+. Normalized T-cell clonal expansion was also low in a subset of nonresponders.

About this clone itself: What it binds is not known. The germline gene is not matched at one end of the junction; a read error may be the cause. This same CDR3 is encoded by further DNA sequences in the sample.

Peripheral blood came from all dose cohorts at three timepoints. Germline values: CDR1 SGHTA, CDR2 FQGNSA. The CDR3 loop spans 17 amino acids. The data were produced by immunoSEQ multiplex PCR, yet TCRdb's version contains in-frame clones alone and is incomplete. The sample carries approximately 50,000 clones, around 80% recorded once. The rearrangement links TRBV7-2 to TRBJ2-7; 8 bases line up with TRBD2. The sequences come from CD4+ or CD8+ T cells sorted from blood, collected in a trial of the OX40 agonist ivuxolimab. This TCR was recovered from an adult with an advanced solid tumor such as melanoma, head and neck, liver or kidney cancer. This CDR3 is CASSLRTSSYLIYEQYF. The DNA of the CDR3 is TGCGCCAGCAGCTTAAGGACTAGCTCCTATCTAATCTACGAGCAGTACTTC. The entire variable domain, with the rest obtained from reference TRBV7-2 and TRBJ2-7, is as follows: GAGVSQSPSNKVTEKGKDVELRCDPISGHTALYWYRQSLGQGLEFLIYFQGNSAPDKSGLPSDRFSAERTGGSVSTLTIQRTQQEDSAVYLCASSLRTSSYLIYEQYFGPGTRLTVT.